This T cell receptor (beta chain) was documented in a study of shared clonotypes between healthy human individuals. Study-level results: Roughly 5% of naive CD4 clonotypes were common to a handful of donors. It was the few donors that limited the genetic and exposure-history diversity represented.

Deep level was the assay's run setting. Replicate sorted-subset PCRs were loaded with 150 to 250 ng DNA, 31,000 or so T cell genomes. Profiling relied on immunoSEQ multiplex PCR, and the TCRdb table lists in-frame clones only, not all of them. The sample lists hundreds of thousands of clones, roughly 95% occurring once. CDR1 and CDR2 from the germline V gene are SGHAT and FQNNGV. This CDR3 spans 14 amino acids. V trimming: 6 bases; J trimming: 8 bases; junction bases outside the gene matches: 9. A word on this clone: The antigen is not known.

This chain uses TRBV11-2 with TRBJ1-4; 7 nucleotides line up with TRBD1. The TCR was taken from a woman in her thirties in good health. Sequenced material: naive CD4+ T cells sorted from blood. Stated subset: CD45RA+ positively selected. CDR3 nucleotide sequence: TGTGCCAGCAGGAGGGGGGACAGTAGGGAAAAACTGTTTTTT. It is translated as CASRRGDSREKLFF.